These 24 T cell receptor beta chains share one sample of origin, sequenced in a study of blood T cell repertoires in COVID-19. This table comes from immunoSEQ multiplex PCR, and its TCRdb copy is limited to in-frame clones, with some not included. The sample includes approximately 110,000 clones, approximately 80% of them seen just once. Source material: peripheral blood. These receptors were collected from a man between 65 and 79 years old with active or convalescent COVID-19.

The chain is built from TRBV11-2 and TRBJ2-7; 8 positions match TRBD2. CDR3 length: 15 amino acids. V lost 8 bases, J lost 6 bases, and 15 bases stayed unmatched. Germline V gives CDR1 SGHAT, CDR2 FQNNGV. This CDR3 reads CASDPAGGLSTEQYF. The CDR3 DNA sequence: TGTGCCAGCGATCCGGCGGGGGGTTTGTCGACCGAGCAGTACTTC.

This chain connects TRBV2 to TRBJ1-5; 8 bases map to TRBD1. The CDR3 loop spans 14 amino acids. Per germline, CDR1 SNHLY and CDR2 FYNNEI. Trimming cost V 7 bases and J 6 bases; bases outside gene matches: 8. CDR3 residues: CASNSQGASQPQHF. The CDR3 DNA sequence: TGTGCCAGCAATTCTCAGGGGGCGAGTCAGCCCCAGCATTTT. The full variable domain, its missing parts supplied by reference TRBV2 and TRBJ1-5, is EPEVTQTPSHQVTQMGQEVILRCVPISNHLYFYWYRQILGQKVEFLVSFYNNEISEKSEIFDDQFSVERPDGSNFTLKIRSTKLEDSAMYFCASNSQGASQPQHFGDGTRLSIL.

The chain joins TRBV7-2 to TRBJ2-7; tentatively, D is TRBD2 (6 bases). The CDR3 extends over 14 amino acids. V lost 5 bases and J lost 3, with 14 bases in between. CDR1 and CDR2 from the germline V gene are SGHTA and FQGNSA. In DNA, the CDR3 is TGTGCCAGCAGCCCCCGGGACTCGCGCTACGAGCAGTACTTC. Translating it yields CASSPRDSRYEQYF.

The genes are TRBV19 and TRBJ2-3; TRBD1 agrees at 10 bases. V shed 4 bases and J 6 bases; nucleotides not matched to a gene: 10. Germline loops: CDR1 LNHDA, CDR2 SQIVND (reference sequence). The CDR3 has 16 amino acids. CDR3 in DNA: TGTGCCAGTAGTAGGGGGACAGGGGAAAGGACTGATACGCAGTATTTT. Protein product: CASSRGTGERTDTQYF.

The CDR3 DNA sequence: TGTGCCAGCAGCCCCCGCCCCACTACAACTAATGAAAAACTGTTTTTT. The encoded protein is CASSPRPTTTNEKLFF. V gene TRBV9 combines with J gene TRBJ1-4; D uncertain. The V end was cut by 4 bases, the J end by 0 bases, with 13 bases between. The CDR3 covers 16 residues. From germline, CDR1 is SGDLS and CDR2 YYNGEE.

The V gene is TRBV29-1, the J gene TRBJ1-2; D may be TRBD1 (6 bases). The CDR3 covers 13 residues. CDR1 is SQVTM, CDR2 ANQGSEA, per germline. V shed 1 base and J shed 3 bases, with 9 bases lying between them. CDR3 amino acids: CSVEVGAYYGYTF. CDR3 in DNA: TGCAGCGTTGAAGTGGGGGCCTACTATGGCTACACCTTC.

This sequence joins TRBV19 and TRBJ1-1; 8 bases align to TRBD1. Trimming at V came to 5 bases and at J to 0 bases, leaving 5 bases not matched to a gene. CDR1 LNHDA and CDR2 SQIVND come from the germline V gene (reference sequence). This CDR3 comprises 15 residues. The CDR3 reads CASSPRDRMNTEAFF. CDR3 DNA sequence: TGTGCCAGTAGTCCCCGGGACAGGATGAACACTGAAGCTTTCTTT.

The V gene is TRBV7-8, the J gene TRBJ1-3; no clear D. Germline lookup yields CDR1 SGHVS and CDR2 FQNEAQ. The CDR3 is made up of 15 amino acids. The V end lost 5 bases, the J end lost 5 bases, and 16 bases lay between the germline ends. The chain's CDR3 is CASSPGRVLRNTIYF. The CDR3 DNA sequence: TGTGCCAGCAGCCCCGGGAGGGTGCTGAGAAACACCATATATTTT.

This rearrangement joins TRBV19 to TRBJ1-1, with D perhaps matching TRBD1 (5 bases). In germline, CDR1 is LNHDA, CDR2 SQIVND (reference sequence). The V and J ends lost 11 bases and 2 bases respectively, with 18 bases between them. There are 14 residues in the CDR3. The CDR3 DNA reads TGTGCCCTGTGCCCCAAGGGGAAAAACACTGAAGCTTTCTTT. This codes for CALCPKGKNTEAFF.

The gene calls are TRBV3-1 (or the pseudogene TRBV3-2) and TRBJ1-5; D is possibly TRBD1 (5 bases). CDR3 length: 13 residues. The V end was cut by 5 bases, the J end by 3 bases, with 8 bases between. The germline CDR1 and CDR2 sequences are LGHDT and YNNKEL (reference sequence). CDR3: CASSSGFNQPQHF. CDR3 DNA: TGTGCCAGCAGCTCAGGGTTCAATCAGCCCCAGCATTTT.

V gene TRBV6-1 combines with J gene TRBJ2-7; 9 nucleotides agree with TRBD1. The trim removed 5 bases at V and 6 bases at J, leaving 5 bases unmatched. The CDR3 is made up of 13 amino acids. Germline CDR1 is MNHNS and CDR2 is SASEGT. CDR3 coding DNA: TGTGCCAGCAGTATCGGGACAGGGAGCGAGCAGTACTTC. It is translated as CASSIGTGSEQYF.

The chain uses TRBV7-9 and TRBJ1-4, with TRBD1 identical over 7 bases. CDR1 is SEHNR, CDR2 FQNEAQ, per germline (reference sequence). This CDR3 comprises 14 residues. Trimming cost V 3 bases and J 5 bases; bases outside gene matches: 3. This CDR3 is CASSLDRRNEKLFF. CDR3 DNA sequence: TGTGCCAGCAGCTTGGACAGGCGGAATGAAAAACTGTTTTTT.

J is TRBJ2-3 and V is TRBV24-1, with D perhaps matching TRBD2 (5 bases). Trimming removed 4 bases from V and 4 bases from J, with 14 bases in between. CDR1 is KGHDR and CDR2 is SFDVKD in the germline V gene. The CDR3 has 15 residues. This chain's CDR3 is CATSDPTLAPDTQYF. CDR3 DNA: TGTGCCACCAGTGACCCAACCCTAGCTCCAGATACGCAGTATTTT.

This clone has only a few counts. Here the CDR3 reads CASSLLSGGYGGYTF. CDR3 sequence (DNA): TGTGCCAGCAGCTTGTTATCAGGGGGGTATGGAGGCTACACCTTC. This chain links TRBV5-5 with TRBJ1-2; TRBD1 aligns across 7 bases. With V trimmed by 1 base and J by 8 bases, 11 bases remained unmatched. Looked up from germline, CDR1 is SGHKS and CDR2 is YYEKEE (reference sequence). This CDR3 contains 15 residues. Combining the CDR3 with reference TRBV5-5 and TRBJ1-2 gives the whole variable domain DAGVTQSPTHLIKTRGQQVTLRCSPISGHKSVSWYQQVLGQGPQFIFQYYEKEERGRGNFPDRFSARQFPNYSSELNVNALLLGDSALYLCASSLLSGGYGGYTFGSGTRLTVV.

This clone was detected a few times. The V call is TRBV5-4, the J call TRBJ2-7, with 8 bases identical to TRBD2. With 4 bases clipped from V and 3 bases from J, the junction kept 3 bases outside the gene matches. CDR1 is SGHNT and CDR2 is YYREEE in the germline V gene (reference sequence). This CDR3 is 13 amino acids long. For the CDR3, the DNA is TGTGCCAGCAGCGCACTAGCGGACTACGAGCAGTACTTC. Residues: CASSALADYEQYF. Full variable domain (remainder filled in from reference TRBV5-4 and TRBJ2-7): ETGVTQSPTHLIKTRGQQVTLRCSSQSGHNTVSWYQQALGQGPQFIFQYYREEENGRGNFPPRFSGLQFPNYSSELNVNALELDDSALYLCASSALADYEQYFGPGTRLTVT.

Points on this clone: Within the sample, other DNA sequences also encode this same CDR3. The chain joins TRBV28 to TRBJ1-4; the match to TRBD1 covers 10 bases. The V and J ends lost 5 bases and 5 bases, in that order; junction bases with no gene match: 5. This CDR3 contains 15 residues. The germline V gene has CDR1 MDHEN and CDR2 SYDVKM. In DNA form, the CDR3 reads TGTGCCAGCAGTCCCCCGGGACAGGGGAATGAAAAACTGTTTTTT. Translation gives CASSPPGQGNEKLFF.

This clone was observed once. This sequence joins TRBV7-2 and TRBJ1-1; no clear D gene. Germline V gene sequence: CDR1 SGHTA, CDR2 FQGNSA. The CDR3 extends over 14 amino acids. V was trimmed by 1 base and J by 5 bases, leaving 11 bases between them. The CDR3 region has the DNA TGTGCCAGCAGCTTAGGGGCAGAAGTTACTGAAGCTTTCTTT. It codes for CASSLGAEVTEAFF. The variable domain in full, completed from reference TRBV7-2 and TRBJ1-1, reads GAGVSQSPSNKVTEKGKDVELRCDPISGHTALYWYRQSLGQGLEFLIYFQGNSAPDKSGLPSDRFSAERTGGSVSTLTIQRTQQEDSAVYLCASSLGAEVTEAFFGQGTRLTVV.

The rearrangement links TRBV24-1 to TRBJ2-7, with D unclear. This CDR3 spans 15 amino acids. CDR1 KGHDR and CDR2 SFDVKD come from the germline V gene. Trimming took 6 bases from V and 3 from J, leaving 17 bases between them. The CDR3 here is CATSRSTGSNYEQYF. The CDR3 bases are TGTGCCACCAGTCGTTCCACCGGGTCAAACTACGAGCAGTACTTC.

The chain combines TRBV6-6 with TRBJ1-2; 11 bases line up with TRBD1. The CDR3 is 14 amino acids. CDR1 MNHNY and CDR2 SVGAGI come from the germline V gene (reference sequence). V was clipped by 7 bases and J by 11 bases; unmatched bases: 12. In nucleotides, the CDR3 is TGTGCCAGCATCCGGGACAGGGGGACGCTAGTTTACACCTTC. It is translated as CASIRDRGTLVYTF.

The chain links TRBV6-5 to TRBJ1-2; a possible D gene is TRBD1 (5 bases). Trimming removed 6 bases at V and 3 bases at J, with 11 bases between. The CDR3 is 13 amino acids. Per the germline V gene, CDR1 is MNHEY and CDR2 is SVGAGI. CDR3 nucleotide sequence: TGTGCCAGCAGGCCGACAGACCACTATGGCTACACCTTC. It is translated as CASRPTDHYGYTF.

The chain is built from TRBV18 and TRBJ2-7, with 10 nucleotides matching TRBD1. Germline CDR1 KGHSH, CDR2 LQKENI. The CDR3 consists of 17 residues. V lost 2 bases and J lost 3; bases outside the gene matches: 10. CDR3 residues: CASSPASPGQGRYEQYF. In DNA, the CDR3 is TGTGCCAGCTCACCAGCATCTCCGGGACAGGGGCGCTACGAGCAGTACTTC. Supplemented by reference TRBV18 and TRBJ2-7, the full variable domain reads NAGVMQNPRHLVRRRGQEARLRCSPMKGHSHVYWYRQLPEEGLKFMVYLQKENIIDESGMPKERFSAEFPKEGPSILRIQQVVRGDSAAYFCASSPASPGQGRYEQYFGPGTRLTVT.

The V call is TRBV28, the J call TRBJ1-1; possibly TRBD1 for D (6 bases). Germline V lookup: CDR1 MDHEN, CDR2 SYDVKM. Trimming took 8 bases from V and 1 from J, leaving 14 bases between them. The CDR3 loop spans 14 amino acids. Here the CDR3 DNA reads TGTGCCAGCTCCCGCGACAGGCCGAACACTGAAGCTTTCTTT. Its protein product is CASSRDRPNTEAFF. The complete variable domain, with remaining parts taken from reference TRBV28 and TRBJ1-1, reads DVKVTQSSRYLVKRTGEKVFLECVQDMDHENMFWYRQDPGLGLRLIYFSYDVKMKEKGDIPEGYSVSREKKERFSLILESASTNQTSMYLCASSRDRPNTEAFFGQGTRLTVV.

The genes are TRBV9 and TRBJ2-3; 14 nucleotides match TRBD2. The junction had 9 bases not matched to a gene; V was cut back by 4 bases and J by 2 bases. This CDR3 has 18 amino acids. Germline V gene data show CDR1 as SGDLS and CDR2 as YYNGEE. In DNA form, the CDR3 reads TGTGCCAGCAGCCCACGAATGACTAGCGGGGGGGCCACAGATACGCAGTATTTT. This translates into CASSPRMTSGGATDTQYF.

This clone appeared once. J is TRBJ1-1 and V is TRBV6-6, with D unresolved. The CDR3 contains 14 residues. Trimming removed 6 bases from V and 5 bases from J, with 16 bases in between. Germline V lookup: CDR1 MNHNY, CDR2 SVGAGI (reference sequence). The CDR3 region is CASRTTRRGTEAFF. The CDR3 DNA sequence: TGTGCCAGCAGAACTACTCGACGAGGGACTGAAGCTTTCTTT.